This TCR beta chain was captured in a study of siplizumab effects on memory and regulatory T cells. This CDR3 is built from 16 residues. The ends lost 6 bases at V and 5 bases at J; junction bases unmatched: 11. Germline V gene lookup returns CDR1 MGHRA and CDR2 YSYEKL. Every sample had some 99,000 of its TCR templates assayed. TCRdb's table, derived via immunoSEQ multiplex PCR, lists solely in-frame clones and lacks some. The sample contains tens of thousands of clones, about 98% of which appear only once. A remark on this clone: Its matching antigen is unknown.

General study findings and limits: Researchers could map only a minor fraction of alloreactive clones to unstimulated subsets.

The sequenced sample consisted of naive CD8+ T cells sorted from blood. The origin of this receptor is a human donor in good health. The V and J genes are TRBV4-1 and TRBJ2-1; 9 bases agree with TRBD1. This CDR3 is CASRILQGAMDNEQFF. The CDR3 coding sequence is TGCGCCAGCAGGATTCTACAGGGGGCAATGGACAATGAGCAGTTCTTC.